The subject of this entry is one TCR beta chain. Its cognate antigen is unknown. Unique molecular identifiers featured in each of the TCR beta cDNA libraries. Some 500,000 cDNA molecules were recovered from an input of roughly 0.85 to 10 million T cells. TCRdb reanalysed the PCR reads using MiXCR and keeps one entry per CDR3 protein. The sample lists 550,000 to 700,000 distinct CDR3 sequences, roughly 45% seen once, with approximately 1.7% in the top ten. These data come from a study of post-analysis software for immune sequencing data. Across the whole study: Patients with relapsing-remitting, secondary progressive and progressive-relapsing multiple sclerosis courses were all represented. Study-level results: Patients used roughly five TRBV segments, including TRBV5-6, TRBV5-1 and TRBV20-1, more often than controls. Significantly decreased normalized Chao1 diversity was recorded for multiple sclerosis patients relative to controls.

V was clipped by 6 bases and J by 2 bases, with 7 bases between them. CDR3 length equals 12 residues. Sequencing was performed on blood. The chain combines TRBV12-3 or TRBV12-4 with TRBJ2-5; D uncertain. This sequence originates from a girl between 10 and 17 years old with multiple sclerosis. This CDR3 reads CASRAGQETQYF. Here the CDR3 DNA reads TGTGCCAGCAGGGCCGGGCAAGAGACCCAGTACTTC.